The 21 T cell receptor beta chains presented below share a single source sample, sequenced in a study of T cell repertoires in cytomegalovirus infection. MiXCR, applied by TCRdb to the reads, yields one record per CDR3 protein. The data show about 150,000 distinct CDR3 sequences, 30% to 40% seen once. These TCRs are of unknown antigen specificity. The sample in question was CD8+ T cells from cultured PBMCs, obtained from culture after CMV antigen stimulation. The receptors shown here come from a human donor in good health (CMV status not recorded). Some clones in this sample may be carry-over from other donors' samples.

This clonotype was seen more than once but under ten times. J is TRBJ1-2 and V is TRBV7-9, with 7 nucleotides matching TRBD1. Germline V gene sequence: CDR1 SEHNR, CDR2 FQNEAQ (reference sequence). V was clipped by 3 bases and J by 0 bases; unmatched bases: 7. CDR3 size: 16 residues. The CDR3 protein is CASSFGQAIANYGYTF. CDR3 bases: TGTGCCAGCAGCTTCGGACAGGCGATAGCTAACTATGGCTACACCTTC.

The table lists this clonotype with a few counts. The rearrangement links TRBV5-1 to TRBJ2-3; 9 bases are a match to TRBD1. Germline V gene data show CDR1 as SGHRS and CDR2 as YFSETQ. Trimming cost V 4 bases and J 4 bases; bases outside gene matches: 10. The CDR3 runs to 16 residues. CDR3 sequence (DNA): TGCGCCAGCAGCGCGGGTGGGACAGGGCTTGCAGATACGCAGTATTTT. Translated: CASSAGGTGLADTQYF.

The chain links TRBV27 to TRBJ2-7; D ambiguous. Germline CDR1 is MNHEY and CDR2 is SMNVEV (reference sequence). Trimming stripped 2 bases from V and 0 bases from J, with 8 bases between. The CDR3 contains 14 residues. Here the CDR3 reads CASSLLSTSYEQYF. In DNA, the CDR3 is TGTGCCAGCAGTTTACTGTCGACCTCCTACGAGCAGTACTTC.

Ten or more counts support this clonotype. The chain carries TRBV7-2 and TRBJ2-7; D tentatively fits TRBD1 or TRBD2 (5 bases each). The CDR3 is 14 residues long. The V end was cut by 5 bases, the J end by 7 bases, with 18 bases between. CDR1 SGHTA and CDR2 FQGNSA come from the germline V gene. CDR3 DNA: TGTGCCAGCAGCCTAGGACACCCTGAGGGGGAGCAGTACTTC. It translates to CASSLGHPEGEQYF.

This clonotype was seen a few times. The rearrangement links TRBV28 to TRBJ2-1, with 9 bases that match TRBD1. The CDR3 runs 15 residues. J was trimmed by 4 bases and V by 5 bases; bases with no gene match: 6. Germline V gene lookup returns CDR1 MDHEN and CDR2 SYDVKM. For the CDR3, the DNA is TGTGCCAGCAGTGCCGGACAGGGGTTTTACAATGAGCAGTTCTTC. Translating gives CASSAGQGFYNEQFF.

The CDR3 coding sequence is TGTGCCAGCAGTTTATCAGGGCCAACGGAACAGTACTTC. It is translated as CASSLSGPTEQYF. The chain links TRBV27 to TRBJ2-7; D gene uncertain. The CDR3 is 13 residues long. V lost 0 bases and J lost 10, with 13 bases in between. Germline values: CDR1 MNHEY, CDR2 SMNVEV (reference sequence).

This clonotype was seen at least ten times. CDR3 amino acids: CASSLGLAGGYEQYF. The CDR3 coding sequence is TGTGCCAGCAGCTTAGGGCTAGCGGGGGGCTACGAGCAGTACTTC. The V gene is TRBV7-8, the J gene TRBJ2-7; 11 positions agree with TRBD2. The junction had 2 bases not matched to a gene; V was cut back by 1 base and J by 3 bases. CDR1 and CDR2 from the germline V gene are SGHVS and FQNEAQ. This CDR3 is built from 15 residues. Filled out from reference TRBV7-8 and TRBJ2-7, the complete variable domain reads GAGVSQSPRYKVAKRGQDVALRCDPISGHVSLFWYQQALGQGPEFLTYFQNEAQLDKSGLPSDRFFAERPEGSVSTLKIQRTQQEDSAVYLCASSLGLAGGYEQYFGPGTRLTVT.

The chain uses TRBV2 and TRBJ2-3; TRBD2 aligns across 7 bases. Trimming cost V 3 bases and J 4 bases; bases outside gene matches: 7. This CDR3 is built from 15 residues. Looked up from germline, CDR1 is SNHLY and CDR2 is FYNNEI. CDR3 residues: CASSEFAGVADTQYF. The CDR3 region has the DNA TGTGCCAGCAGTGAGTTTGCGGGGGTTGCAGATACGCAGTATTTT.

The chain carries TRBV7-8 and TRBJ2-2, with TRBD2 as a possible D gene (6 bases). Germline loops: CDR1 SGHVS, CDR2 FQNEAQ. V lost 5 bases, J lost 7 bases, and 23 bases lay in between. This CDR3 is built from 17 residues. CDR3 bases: TGTGCCAGCAGCCGTCGACTAGACCAACTCGGAGGCGGGGAGCTGTTTTTT. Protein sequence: CASSRRLDQLGGGELFF.

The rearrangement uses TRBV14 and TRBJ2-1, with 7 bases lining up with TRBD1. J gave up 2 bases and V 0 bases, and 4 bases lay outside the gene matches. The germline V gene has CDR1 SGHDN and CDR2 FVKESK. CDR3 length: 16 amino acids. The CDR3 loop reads CASSQDDRVTYNEQFF. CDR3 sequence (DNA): TGTGCCAGCAGCCAAGACGACAGGGTCACCTACAATGAGCAGTTCTTC.

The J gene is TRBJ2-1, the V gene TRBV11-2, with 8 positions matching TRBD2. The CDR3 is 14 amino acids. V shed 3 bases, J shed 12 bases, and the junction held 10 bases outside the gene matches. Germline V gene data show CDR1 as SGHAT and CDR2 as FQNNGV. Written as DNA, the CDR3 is TGTGCCAGCAGCTTGGGACTAGGCCCTCCGGGGCAGTTCTTC. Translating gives CASSLGLGPPGQFF.

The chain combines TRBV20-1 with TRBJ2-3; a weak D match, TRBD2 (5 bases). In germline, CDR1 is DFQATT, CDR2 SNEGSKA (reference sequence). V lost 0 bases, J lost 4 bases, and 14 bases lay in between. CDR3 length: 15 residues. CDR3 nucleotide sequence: TGCAGTGCTAGAGATCTGTGGGCCGGGGCAGATACGCAGTATTTT. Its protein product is CSARDLWAGADTQYF.

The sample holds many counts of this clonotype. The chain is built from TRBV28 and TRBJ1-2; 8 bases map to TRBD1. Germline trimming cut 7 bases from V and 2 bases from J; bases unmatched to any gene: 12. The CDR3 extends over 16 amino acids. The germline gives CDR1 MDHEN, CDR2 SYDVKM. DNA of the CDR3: TGTGCCAGCACTCTTTCCCTCGGGACAGGAAACTATGGCTACACCTTC. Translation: CASTLSLGTGNYGYTF.

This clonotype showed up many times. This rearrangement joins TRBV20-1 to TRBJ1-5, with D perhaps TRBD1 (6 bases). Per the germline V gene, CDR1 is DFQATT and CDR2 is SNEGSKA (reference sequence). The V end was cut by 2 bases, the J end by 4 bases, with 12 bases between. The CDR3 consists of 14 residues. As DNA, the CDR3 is TGCAGTGCTAGAACAGGGAGGTCAAATCAGCCCCAGCATTTT. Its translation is CSARTGRSNQPQHF.

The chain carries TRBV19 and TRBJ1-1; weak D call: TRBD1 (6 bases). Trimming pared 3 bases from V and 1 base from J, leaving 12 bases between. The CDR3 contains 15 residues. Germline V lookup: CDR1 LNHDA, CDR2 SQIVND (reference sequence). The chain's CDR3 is CASSIGGRGNTEAFF. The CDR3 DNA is TGTGCCAGTAGTATCGGGGGCCGGGGGAACACTGAAGCTTTCTTT.

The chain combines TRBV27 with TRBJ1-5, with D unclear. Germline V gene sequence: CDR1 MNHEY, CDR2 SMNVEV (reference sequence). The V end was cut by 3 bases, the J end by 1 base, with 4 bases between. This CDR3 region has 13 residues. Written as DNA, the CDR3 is TGTGCCAGCAGTTTTTCCAGCAATCAGCCCCAGCATTTT. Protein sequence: CASSFSSNQPQHF.

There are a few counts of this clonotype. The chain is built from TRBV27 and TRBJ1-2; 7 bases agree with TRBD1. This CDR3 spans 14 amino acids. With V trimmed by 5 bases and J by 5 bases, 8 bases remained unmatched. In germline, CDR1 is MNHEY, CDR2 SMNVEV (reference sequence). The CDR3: CASSVDRSGYGYTF. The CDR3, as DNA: TGTGCCAGCAGTGTGGACAGGTCAGGGTATGGCTACACCTTC.

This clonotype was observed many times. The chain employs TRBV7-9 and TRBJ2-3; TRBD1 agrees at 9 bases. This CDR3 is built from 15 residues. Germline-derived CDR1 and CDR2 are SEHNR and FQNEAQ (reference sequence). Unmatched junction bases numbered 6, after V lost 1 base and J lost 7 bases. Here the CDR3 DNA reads TGTGCCAGCAGCTTAGGGACAGGGGATCTGAATACGCAGTATTTT. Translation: CASSLGTGDLNTQYF.

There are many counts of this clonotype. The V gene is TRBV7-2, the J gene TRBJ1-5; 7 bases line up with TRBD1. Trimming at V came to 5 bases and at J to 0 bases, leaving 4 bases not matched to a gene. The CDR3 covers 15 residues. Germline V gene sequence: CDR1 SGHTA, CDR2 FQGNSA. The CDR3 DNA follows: TGTGCCAGCAGCCCCGGGACAGCTAGCAATCAGCCCCAGCATTTT. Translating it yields CASSPGTASNQPQHF.

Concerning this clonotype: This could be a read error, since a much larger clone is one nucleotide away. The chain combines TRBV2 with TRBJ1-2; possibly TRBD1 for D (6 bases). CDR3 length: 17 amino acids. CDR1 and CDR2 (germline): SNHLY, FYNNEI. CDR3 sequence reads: CASSLPPQLTGHYGCTF. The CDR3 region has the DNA TGTGCCAGCAGTCTCCCACCCCAATTGACAGGACATTATGGCTGCACCTTC.

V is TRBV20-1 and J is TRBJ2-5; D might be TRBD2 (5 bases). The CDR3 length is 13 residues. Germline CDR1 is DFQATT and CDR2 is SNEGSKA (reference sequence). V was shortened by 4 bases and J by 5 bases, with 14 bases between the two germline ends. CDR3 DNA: TGCAGTGCTACTGACGACTATCGGGAGACCCAGTACTTC. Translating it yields CSATDDYRETQYF.